A selection of T cell receptor beta chains follows, all from one sample in a study of blood T cell repertoires in COVID-19. Generated by immunoSEQ multiplex PCR, the TCRdb table keeps only in-frame clones and is missing some. The table has approximately 170,000 clones, approximately 87% seen once. The source material was peripheral blood. These TCRs come from a woman in her 70s with acute or convalescent COVID-19. Both conserved end residues are part of each CDR3. The D gene is left open where the match is weak. Expanded clones get a size class; other rows say once, few or many, or leave the size out.

v_gene	abundance	d_gene	j_gene	CDR3nt	CDR3aa
TRBV25-1	-	-	TRBJ1-1	TGTGCCAGCAGTGAGCCGGGCGGAGGAACTGAAGCTTTCTTT	CASSEPGGGTEAFF
TRBV5-4	once	-	TRBJ2-7	TGTGCCAGCAGCTTGGAAGGGGTCTCAACCTACGAGCAGTACTTC	CASSLEGVSTYEQYF
TRBV3-1/TRBV3-2	-	TRBD1	TRBJ2-1	TGTGCCAGCAGCCAAGATCTAGAATGGACAGGTTCCTACAATGAGCAGTTCTTC	CASSQDLEWTGSYNEQFF
TRBV12-3/TRBV12-4	-	-	TRBJ2-7	TGTGCCAGCAGTTCGGCCGGGACATACGAGCAGTACTTC	CASSSAGTYEQYF
TRBV28	-	-	TRBJ1-6	TGTGCCAGCAGTTTAGCCCTGGGGGGGAGCTCCTATAATTCACCCCTCCACTTT	CASSLALGGSSYNSPLHF
TRBV27	-	TRBD1	TRBJ1-2	TGTGCCAGCAAGGGACAGGGAGGCTATGGCTACACCTTC	CASKGQGGYGYTF
TRBV30	-	-	TRBJ1-2	TGTGCCTGGAGTGTAAACCTAATTAACTATGGCTACACCTTC	CAWSVNLINYGYTF
TRBV11-2	-	TRBD2	TRBJ2-1	TGTGCCAGCAGTCAGACTAGCGGGAGGGTTACCTACAATGAGCAGTTCTTC	CASSQTSGRVTYNEQFF
TRBV5-1	-	-	TRBJ2-3	TGCGCCAGCAGGGGGGAGGCGTATACGCAGTATTTT	CASRGEAYTQYF
TRBV5-8	-	TRBD1	TRBJ2-1	TGTGCCAGCAGCCGCGAGACAGGGAGCTCCTACAATGAGCAGTTCTTC	CASSRETGSSYNEQFF
TRBV9	-	-	TRBJ1-5	TGTGCCAGCAGCGGACTTAGCAATCAGCCCCAGCATTTT	CASSGLSNQPQHF
TRBV19	-	-	TRBJ1-2	TGTGCCAGTAGTTCCTCGGGACTGACGTCTAACTATGGCTACACCTTC	CASSSSGLTSNYGYTF
TRBV5-1	few	-	TRBJ2-7	TGCGCCAGCAGCTTGGGGGAGGAGCAGTACTTC	CASSLGEEQYF
TRBV5-8	-	-	TRBJ1-4	TGTGCCAGCAGCTTAGCTCTAACAGCCGATAATGAAAAACTGTTTTTT	CASSLALTADNEKLFF
TRBV4-3	few	-	TRBJ1-2	TGCGCCAGCAGCCAAGATGGCAGGGAAGCTAACTATGGCTACACCTTC	CASSQDGREANYGYTF
TRBV28	-	TRBD2	TRBJ2-3	TGTGCCAGCAGTCCCCTGGGACTAGCGGGAACAGATACGCAGTATTTT	CASSPLGLAGTDTQYF
TRBV3-1/TRBV3-2	-	-	TRBJ2-3	TGTGCCAGCAGCCCCCCGGGGACAGATACGCAGTATTTT	CASSPPGTDTQYF
TRBV7-2	-	-	TRBJ1-1	TGTGCCAGCAGCTTAGGGAGGTGGGGCGGAGGGGACACTGAAGCTTTCTTT	CASSLGRWGGGDTEAFF
TRBV6-6	-	TRBD2	TRBJ2-7	TGTGCCAGCAGTTACGGACTAGCGGGGGCCTCCTACGAGCAGTACTTC	CASSYGLAGASYEQYF
TRBV7-2	-	TRBD2	TRBJ2-3	TGTGCCAGCGGTATAGCGGGAGGAGGGGATACGCAGTATTTT	CASGIAGGGDTQYF
TRBV6-5	-	TRBD1	TRBJ1-1	TGTGCCAGCAGGGGGACAGTTGTGAACACTGAAGCTTTCTTT	CASRGTVVNTEAFF
TRBV27	-	-	TRBJ1-1	TGTGCCAGCAGCTCAGAGTCGGGGGTGCCGGACAAAAACACTGAAGCTTTCTTT	CASSSESGVPDKNTEAFF
TRBV4-1	once	-	TRBJ1-2	TGCGCCAGCAGCCAGTGGACTGAGGCGGATGGCTACACCTTC	CASSQWTEADGYTF
TRBV3-1/TRBV3-2	-	-	TRBJ1-2	TGTGCCAGCAGCCAAGAATCGGGCAGGGGTGGCTACACCTTC	CASSQESGRGGYTF
TRBV9	-	TRBD1	TRBJ1-3	TGTGCCAGCAGCGTAGGTCAGGGGGCTGGAAACACCATATATTTT	CASSVGQGAGNTIYF
TRBV6-5	-	TRBD1	TRBJ2-2	TGTGCCAGCAGCCCAGGGACAGCGAACACCGGGGAGCTGTTTTTT	CASSPGTANTGELFF
TRBV3-1/TRBV3-2	few	-	TRBJ1-1	TGTGCCAGCAGCCACGAGGTTGACACTGAAGCTTTCTTT	CASSHEVDTEAFF
TRBV9	-	TRBD1	TRBJ1-5	TGTGCCAGCAGCTCGGACAGGGGTATCGAGCCCCAGCATTTT	CASSSDRGIEPQHF
TRBV19	-	-	TRBJ1-2	TGTGCCAGTACCGTCGAAGGAGCGGGGGGCTACACCTTC	CASTVEGAGGYTF
TRBV2	-	-	TRBJ1-3	TGTGCCAGCAGTAGGCAGGGAGGCTCTGGAAACACCATATATTTT	CASSRQGGSGNTIYF